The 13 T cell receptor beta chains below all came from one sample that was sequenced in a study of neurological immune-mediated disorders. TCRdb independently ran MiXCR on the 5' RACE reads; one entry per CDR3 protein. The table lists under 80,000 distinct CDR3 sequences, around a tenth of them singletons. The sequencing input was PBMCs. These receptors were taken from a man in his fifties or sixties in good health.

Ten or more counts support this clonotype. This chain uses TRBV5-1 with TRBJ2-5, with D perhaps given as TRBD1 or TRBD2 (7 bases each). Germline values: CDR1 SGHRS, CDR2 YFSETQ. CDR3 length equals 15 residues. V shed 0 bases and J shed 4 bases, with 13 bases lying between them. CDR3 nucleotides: TGCGCCAGCAGCTTGGGACCAGGGGGGGGAGAGACCCAGTACTTC. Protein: CASSLGPGGGETQYF.

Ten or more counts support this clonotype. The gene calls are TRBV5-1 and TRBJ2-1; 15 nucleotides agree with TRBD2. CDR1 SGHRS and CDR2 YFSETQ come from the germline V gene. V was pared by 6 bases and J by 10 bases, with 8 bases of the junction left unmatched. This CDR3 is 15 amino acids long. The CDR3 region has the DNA TGCGCCAGCACCTCTGGTGGGACTAGCGGGAGGGAGCAGTTCTTC. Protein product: CASTSGGTSGREQFF.

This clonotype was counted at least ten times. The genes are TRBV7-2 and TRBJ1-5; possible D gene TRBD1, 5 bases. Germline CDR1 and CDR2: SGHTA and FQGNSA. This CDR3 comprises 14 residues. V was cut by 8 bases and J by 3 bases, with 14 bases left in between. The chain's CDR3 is CASGMGGYNQPQHF. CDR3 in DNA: TGTGCCAGCGGGATGGGGGGATACAATCAGCCCCAGCATTTT. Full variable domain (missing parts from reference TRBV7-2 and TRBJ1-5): GAGVSQSPSNKVTEKGKDVELRCDPISGHTALYWYRQSLGQGLEFLIYFQGNSAPDKSGLPSDRFSAERTGGSVSTLTIQRTQQEDSAVYLCASGMGGYNQPQHFGDGTRLSIL.

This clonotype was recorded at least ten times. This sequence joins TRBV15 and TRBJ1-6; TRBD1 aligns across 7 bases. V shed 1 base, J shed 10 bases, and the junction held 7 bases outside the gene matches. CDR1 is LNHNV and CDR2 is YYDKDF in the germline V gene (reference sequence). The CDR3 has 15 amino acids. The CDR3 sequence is CATSRGGTAGSPLHF. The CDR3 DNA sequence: TGTGCCACCAGCAGAGGAGGGACAGCCGGATCACCCCTCCACTTT.

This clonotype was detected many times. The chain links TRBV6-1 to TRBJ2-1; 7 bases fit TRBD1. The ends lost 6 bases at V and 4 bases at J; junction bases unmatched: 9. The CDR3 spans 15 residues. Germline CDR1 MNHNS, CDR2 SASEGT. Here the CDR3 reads CASSPARGRYNEQFF. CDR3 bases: TGTGCCAGCAGCCCGGCAAGGGGGCGTTACAATGAGCAGTTCTTC.

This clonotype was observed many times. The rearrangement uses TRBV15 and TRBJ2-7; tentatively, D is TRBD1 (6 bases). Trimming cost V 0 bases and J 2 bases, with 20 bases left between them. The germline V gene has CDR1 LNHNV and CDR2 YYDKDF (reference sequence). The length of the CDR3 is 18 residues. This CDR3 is CATSRDPSHRARPYEQYF. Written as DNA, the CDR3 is TGTGCCACCAGCAGAGATCCTAGCCACAGGGCACGACCCTACGAGCAGTACTTC.

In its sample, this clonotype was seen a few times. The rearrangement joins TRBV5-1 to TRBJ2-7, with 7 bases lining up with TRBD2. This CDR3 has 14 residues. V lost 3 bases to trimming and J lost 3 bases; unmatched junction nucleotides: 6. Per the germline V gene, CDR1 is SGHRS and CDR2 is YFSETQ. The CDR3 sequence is CASSSGGGDYEQYF. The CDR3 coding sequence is TGCGCCAGCAGCTCTGGTGGGGGGGACTACGAGCAGTACTTC.

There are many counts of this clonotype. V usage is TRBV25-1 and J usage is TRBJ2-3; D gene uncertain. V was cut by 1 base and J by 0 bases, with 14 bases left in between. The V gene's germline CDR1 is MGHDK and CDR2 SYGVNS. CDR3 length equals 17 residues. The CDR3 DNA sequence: TGTGCCAGCAGTGAATCGAGAGGACCGTTCAGCACAGATACGCAGTATTTT. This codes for CASSESRGPFSTDTQYF. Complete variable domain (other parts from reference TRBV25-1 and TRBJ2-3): EADIYQTPRYLVIGTGKKITLECSQTMGHDKMYWYQQDPGMELHLIHYSYGVNSTEKGDLSSESTVSRIRTEHFPLTLESARPSHTSQYLCASSESRGPFSTDTQYFGPGTRLTVL.

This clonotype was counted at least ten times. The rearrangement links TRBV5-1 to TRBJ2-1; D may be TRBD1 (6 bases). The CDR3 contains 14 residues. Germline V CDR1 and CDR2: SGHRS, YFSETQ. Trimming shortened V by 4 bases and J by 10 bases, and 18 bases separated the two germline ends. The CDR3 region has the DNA TGCGCCAGCAGCCACGGGACACCCGAGGGCGAGCAGTTCTTC. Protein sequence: CASSHGTPEGEQFF.

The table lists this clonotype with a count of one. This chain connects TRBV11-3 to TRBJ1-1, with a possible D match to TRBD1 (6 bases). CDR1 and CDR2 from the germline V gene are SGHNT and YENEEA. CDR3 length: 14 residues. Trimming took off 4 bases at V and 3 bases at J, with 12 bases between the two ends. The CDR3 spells CASSSGVEDTEAFF. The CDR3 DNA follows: TGTGCCAGCAGCTCAGGGGTCGAGGACACTGAAGCTTTCTTT.

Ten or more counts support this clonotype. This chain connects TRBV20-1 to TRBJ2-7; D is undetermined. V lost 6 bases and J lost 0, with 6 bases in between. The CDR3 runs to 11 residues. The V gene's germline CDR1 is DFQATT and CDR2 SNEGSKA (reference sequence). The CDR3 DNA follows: TGCAGTGCGCAGTACTCCTACGAGCAGTACTTC. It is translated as CSAQYSYEQYF.

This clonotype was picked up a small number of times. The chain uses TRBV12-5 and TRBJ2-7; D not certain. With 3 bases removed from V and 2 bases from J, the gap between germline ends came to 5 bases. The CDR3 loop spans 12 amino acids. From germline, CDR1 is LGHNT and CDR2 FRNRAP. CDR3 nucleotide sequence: TGTGCTAGTGGTTTCGGGCCCTACGAGCAGTACTTC. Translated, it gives CASGFGPYEQYF.

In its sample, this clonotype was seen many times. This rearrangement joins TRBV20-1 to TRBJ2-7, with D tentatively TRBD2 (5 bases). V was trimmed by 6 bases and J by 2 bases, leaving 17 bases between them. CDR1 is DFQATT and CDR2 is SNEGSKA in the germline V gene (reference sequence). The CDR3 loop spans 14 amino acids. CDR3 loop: CSAPPLGNTYEQYF. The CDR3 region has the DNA TGCAGTGCCCCCCCCCTCGGGAACACCTACGAGCAGTACTTC.